This entry lists 20 T cell receptor beta chains sequenced from one sample in a study of T cells in Graves' hyperthyroidism and ophthalmopathy. Amplification targeted TCR beta CDR3 regions from RNA transcripts. RT-PCR in the first round (using the HTBI primer set) targeted the TCR CDR3. In TCRdb, the multiplex PCR reads were re-called with MiXCR into one record per CDR3 protein. The profile covers 400,000 to 500,000 distinct CDR3 sequences, with roughly 14% appearing a single time and about 12% taken by the ten largest. The sample comprised blood. These receptors all come from a man between 18 and 29 years old with Graves' ophthalmopathy.

This clonotype was detected ten times or more. The genes are TRBV29-1 and TRBJ2-3; perhaps TRBD1 as D (6 bases). The CDR3 runs 14 residues. The V gene's germline CDR1 is SQVTM and CDR2 ANQGSEA. V shed 6 bases and J shed 4 bases, with 17 bases lying between them. The chain's CDR3 is CSVHTGIKADTQYF. CDR3 nucleotides: TGCAGCGTCCATACAGGGATTAAGGCAGATACGCAGTATTTT.

V usage is TRBV7-3 and J usage is TRBJ1-5; perhaps TRBD1 as D (5 bases). The germline V and J ends were trimmed by 4 bases and 4 bases, with 8 bases remaining between them. The CDR3 covers 13 residues. From germline, CDR1 is SGHTA and CDR2 FQGTGA. DNA for the CDR3: TGTGCCAGCAGCTGGGGACCTAATCAGCCCCAGCATTTT. Translation gives CASSWGPNQPQHF.

Points on this clonotype: With a much larger clone just one base away, this may be a read error. The chain's CDR3 is CASSLGTGGLGPSYNEQFF. DNA of the CDR3: TGTGCCAGTAGTTTGGGGACAGGGGGCTTGGGCCCATCCTACAATGAGCAGTTCTTC. The rearrangement links TRBV19 to TRBJ2-1, with 12 bases fitting TRBD1. The CDR3 has 19 residues. V dropped 5 bases and J dropped 1; count of bases not matched to a gene: 12. CDR1 is LNHDA, CDR2 SQIVND, per germline (reference sequence).

This clonotype was seen once. The J gene is TRBJ2-5, the V gene TRBV6-9; perhaps TRBD1 as D (5 bases). V lost 3 bases and J lost 5, with 22 bases in between. Germline V CDR1 and CDR2: MNHGY, SVAAGI. This CDR3 comprises 17 residues. CDR3 amino acids: CASSYPWVVGEEETQYF. The CDR3 DNA reads as TGTGCCAGCAGTTACCCGTGGGTCGTAGGGGAAGAGGAGACCCAGTACTTC.

Ten or more counts support this clonotype. This chain joins TRBV5-6 and TRBJ2-7, with TRBD2 matching 8 bases. V trimming: 4 bases; J trimming: 6 bases; junction bases outside the gene matches: 6. Germline assignment: CDR1 SGHDT and CDR2 YYEEEE. The CDR3 totals 13 residues. The CDR3 DNA reads TGTGCCAGCAGCAAGGGACTAGGAGGCGAGCAGTACTTC. Protein product: CASSKGLGGEQYF.

This clonotype showed up many times. V is TRBV20-1 and J is TRBJ2-1, with TRBD2 as a possible D gene (5 bases). Germline V gene data show CDR1 as DFQATT and CDR2 as SNEGSKA (reference sequence). V shed 0 bases and J shed 8 bases, with 14 bases lying between them. This CDR3 spans 14 amino acids. CDR3 sequence reads: CSARDLEGGHEQFF. The CDR3 DNA sequence: TGCAGTGCTAGAGATCTCGAGGGCGGCCATGAGCAGTTCTTC.

This clonotype was seen at least ten times. The gene calls are TRBV5-5 and TRBJ1-1; no clear D gene. The germline CDR1 and CDR2 sequences are SGHKS and YYEKEE (reference sequence). The length of the CDR3 is 12 residues. V shed 1 base and J shed 8 bases, with 9 bases lying between them. CDR3 region: CASSLTGNEAFF. The CDR3 DNA reads as TGTGCCAGCAGCTTGACGGGGAACGAAGCTTTCTTT.

This clonotype appeared many times. The rearrangement uses TRBV12-3 or TRBV12-4 and TRBJ1-1, with a tentative D call TRBD1 (6 bases). Trimming took off 6 bases at V and 3 bases at J, with 20 bases between the two ends. The CDR3 length is 16 residues. CDR3 region: CASRGRGTGFDTEAFF. DNA of the CDR3: TGTGCCAGCAGGGGTAGGGGGACGGGATTTGACACTGAAGCTTTCTTT.

This clonotype was counted at least ten times. This chain uses TRBV5-1 with TRBJ2-7; either TRBD1 or TRBD2 may supply D (5 bases each). Trimming stripped 3 bases from V and 3 bases from J, with 10 bases between. This CDR3 comprises 13 residues. Germline V gene sequence: CDR1 SGHRS, CDR2 YFSETQ. CDR3 region: CASSSGRDYEQYF. CDR3 in DNA: TGCGCCAGCAGCTCGGGACGGGACTACGAGCAGTACTTC.

This rearrangement joins TRBV4-1 to TRBJ2-7; 9 bases map to TRBD2. This CDR3 is built from 15 residues. After removal of 1 base from V and 2 bases from J, the junction contained 3 bases not matched to a gene. Germline V lookup: CDR1 MGHRA, CDR2 YSYEKL. The CDR3 DNA reads TGCGCCAGCAGCCAAGGGCGGGGGGGCCCCTACGAGCAGTACTTC. Translation: CASSQGRGGPYEQYF.

This clonotype was found many times. This chain uses TRBV9 with TRBJ2-5; 11 bases agree with TRBD2. The ends lost 3 bases at V and 2 bases at J; junction bases unmatched: 3. Germline-derived CDR1 and CDR2 are SGDLS and YYNGEE. The CDR3 runs 15 residues. CDR3 bases: TGTGCCAGCAGCGATAGACTAGCGGGACAAGAGACCCAGTACTTC. Translation gives CASSDRLAGQETQYF.

This clonotype was detected many times. The chain recombines TRBV10-3 with TRBJ2-3, with D maybe TRBD2 (6 bases). V lost 6 bases and J 0 bases, leaving 10 bases between the germline ends. CDR3 length: 14 residues. The germline gives CDR1 ENHRY, CDR2 SYGVKD. The CDR3: CAIRWGTSTDTQYF. The CDR3 coding sequence is TGTGCCATCAGGTGGGGGACTAGCACAGATACGCAGTATTTT.

This chain connects TRBV6-2 or TRBV6-3 to TRBJ2-1; 9 bases line up with TRBD2. The CDR3 has 17 residues. V gave up 5 bases and J gave up 2 bases; unmatched junction bases: 10. Per germline, CDR1 MNHEY and CDR2 SVGEGT. CDR3 in DNA: TGTGCCAGCAGTACCGTCCGAGGACTAGCGACCTACAATGAGCAGTTCTTC. Protein sequence: CASSTVRGLATYNEQFF.

This clonotype has just a few counts. This may be a read error: a much more frequent sequence differs by one nucleotide. The CDR3 nucleotides are TGTGCCAGCAGCCAACCGGGACTAGCGGGAAACAATGAGCAGTTCTTC. Translating gives CASSQPGLAGNNEQFF. The J gene is TRBJ2-1, the V gene TRBV16; TRBD2 agrees at 13 bases. This CDR3 is built from 16 residues. Germline V lookup: CDR1 KGHSY, CDR2 FQNENV. V dropped 2 bases and J dropped 5; count of bases not matched to a gene: 3.

This clonotype was counted only a few times. V is TRBV5-4 and J is TRBJ2-5, with TRBD2 matching 7 bases. Trimming at V came to 1 base and at J to 1 base, leaving 7 bases not matched to a gene. This CDR3 contains 16 residues. Germline CDR1 and CDR2: SGHNT and YYREEE (reference sequence). For the CDR3, the DNA is TGTGCCAGCAGCTTGAAGGTTGGGAGGGGCCAAGAGACCCAGTACTTC. As protein: CASSLKVGRGQETQYF.

This clonotype was recorded at least ten times. The chain carries TRBV11-2 and TRBJ2-5; TRBD2 agrees at 8 bases. The CDR3 spans 17 residues. The germline V gene has CDR1 SGHAT and CDR2 FQNNGV. J lost 5 bases, V lost 0 bases, and 11 bases had no gene match. Here the CDR3 DNA reads TGTGCCAGCAGCTTAGAGGGGCGGGGGGAGGAGGGTGAGACCCAGTACTTC. Protein product: CASSLEGRGEEGETQYF.

This clonotype was seen at least ten times. The V call is TRBV7-9, the J call TRBJ2-2; D not resolved. Germline CDR1 reads SEHNR; CDR2 reads FQNEAQ (reference sequence). The CDR3 loop spans 15 amino acids. Trimming removed 5 bases from V and 2 bases from J, with 12 bases in between. In DNA form, the CDR3 reads TGTGCCAGCAGCCAAGGACGGCTAAACACCGGGGAGCTGTTTTTT. This translates into CASSQGRLNTGELFF.

This clonotype has a count of ten or more. V and J are TRBV11-3 and TRBJ2-7; D is possibly TRBD2 (6 bases). V was cut by 5 bases and J by 0 bases, with 14 bases left in between. The CDR3 extends over 15 amino acids. CDR1 is SGHNT, CDR2 YENEEA, per germline. CDR3 nucleotide sequence: TGTGCCAGCAGCCCCTCATCCGGGAGCTCCTACGAGCAGTACTTC. Amino acids: CASSPSSGSSYEQYF.

V usage is TRBV12-3 or TRBV12-4 and J usage is TRBJ2-2; D not certain. V was clipped by 5 bases and J by 2 bases, with 15 bases between them. This CDR3 is 16 amino acids long. The CDR3 sequence is CASSPQEKRNTGELFF. In DNA form, the CDR3 reads TGTGCCAGCAGTCCGCAGGAAAAAAGAAACACCGGGGAGCTGTTTTTT.

This chain joins TRBV7-2 and TRBJ1-6; D not certain. This CDR3 is built from 15 residues. Trimming removed 1 base at V and 7 bases at J, with 11 bases between. Germline V CDR1 and CDR2: SGHTA, FQGNSA. The CDR3 nucleotides are TGTGCCAGCAGCTTAGTCACGAGCTCCAATTCACCCCTCCACTTT. This translates into CASSLVTSSNSPLHF.